This T cell receptor (beta chain) was sequenced during a study of early stage breast cancer tumors. The wider study: Most of the 16 invasive tumors were ER+, PR+ and HER2-.

Study-level results: In about 90% of the 16 patients, blood comparison separated tumor from normal breast.

Turning to this clone: Antigen unknown.

Profiled with immunoSEQ multiplex PCR; TCRdb holds only in-frame clones, not every one. The data show more than 12,000 clones, around 85% seen once. Enough DNA from normal breast tissue often took about 100-300 mg. The CDR3 is made up of 14 amino acids. The V and J ends lost 6 bases and 1 base, in that order; junction bases with no gene match: 3. Germline V gene lookup returns CDR1 LGHNA and CDR2 YSLEER. The receptor was isolated from a person aged 25 to 40 with breast cancer. Source material: normal breast tissue next to the tumor. The J gene is TRBJ1-1, the V gene TRBV4-3, with TRBD1 matching 9 bases. CDR3: CASSPQGANTEAFF. CDR3 nucleotide sequence: TGCGCCAGCAGTCCACAGGGGGCGAACACTGAAGCTTTCTTT.